This T cell receptor (beta chain) was identified during a study of OX40 agonist ivuxolimab in advanced cancers. Turning to the study itself: Patients enrolled in dose escalation were diagnosed with hepatocellular carcinoma, melanoma, renal cell or head and neck cancer. Study-level points and caveats: CD4+ and CD8+ blood T cells expanded clonally by week 6 at 0.1 to 3.0 mg/kg.

CDR3 length equals 15 residues. V was pared by 0 bases and J by 1 base, with 3 bases of the junction left unmatched. In germline, CDR1 is SGHRS, CDR2 YFSETQ. Profiled with immunoSEQ multiplex PCR; TCRdb holds only in-frame clones, not every one. The table lists about 91,000 clones, approximately 80% of them singletons. For this clone: Antigen: not known.

V usage is TRBV5-1 and J usage is TRBJ2-7; 8 bases map to TRBD1. Sequencing was performed on CD4+ or CD8+ T cells sorted from blood, taken in a trial of the OX40 agonist ivuxolimab. The TCR sequence derives from an adult with an advanced solid tumor such as melanoma, head and neck, liver or kidney cancer. The CDR3 here is CASSLVTGGSYEQYF. For the CDR3, the DNA is TGCGCCAGCAGCTTGGTTACAGGGGGGTCCTACGAGCAGTACTTC.